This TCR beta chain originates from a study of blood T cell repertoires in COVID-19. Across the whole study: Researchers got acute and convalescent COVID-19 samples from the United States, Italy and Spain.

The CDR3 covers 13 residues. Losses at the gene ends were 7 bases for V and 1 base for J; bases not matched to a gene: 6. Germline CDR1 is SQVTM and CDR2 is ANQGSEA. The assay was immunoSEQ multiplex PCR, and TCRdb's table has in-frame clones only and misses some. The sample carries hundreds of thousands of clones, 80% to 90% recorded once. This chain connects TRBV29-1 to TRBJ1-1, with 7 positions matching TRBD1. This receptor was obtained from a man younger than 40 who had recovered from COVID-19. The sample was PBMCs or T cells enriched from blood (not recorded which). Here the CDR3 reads CSAHRDRNTEAFF. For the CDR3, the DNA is TGCAGCGCTCACAGGGACAGGAACACTGAAGCTTTCTTT.